This record covers a single TCR beta chain. What it recognizes is unknown. The CDR3 extends over 15 amino acids. Trimming shortened V by 1 base and J by 5 bases, and 15 bases separated the two germline ends. The germline V gene has CDR1 SGDLS and CDR2 YYNGEE. After isolation, RNA underwent reverse transcription to generate cDNA as the sequencing template. Only in-frame clones appear in the TCRdb table, and some are missing; sequencing was by immunoSEQ multiplex PCR. The sample records about 180,000 clones, roughly 60% being singletons. The data stem from a study of CD8+ T cells in alopecia areata. Turning to the study itself: Patients in the study were on tofacitinib for 6 to 18 months, then off it for 6 months. Overall study results and limits: For lesional scalp, especially alopecia totalis/universalis, clonality was higher than in normal scalp.

Sorting from PBMCs produced CD4+ and CD8+ T cells. The origin of this receptor is a human donor with alopecia areata. The chain employs TRBV9 and TRBJ2-5; no firm D call. The specimen comprised CD4+ T cells sorted from blood, sampled at week 0. CDR3 sequence reads: CASSVRAVLRETQYF. The CDR3 DNA reads as TGTGCCAGCAGCGTACGGGCGGTCCTGAGGGAGACCCAGTACTTC.